This T cell receptor (beta chain) was sequenced during a study of blood T cell repertoires in COVID-19. Study summary: The cDNA or gDNA used as material had been derived from T cells, B-cell-depleted T cells, or PBMCs.

Clones were read by immunoSEQ multiplex PCR, and TCRdb kept only the in-frame ones, dropping some. The table shows some 390,000 clones, with just under 90% occurring only once. V lost 8 bases, J lost 7 bases, and 17 bases stayed unmatched. Germline lookup yields CDR1 GTSNPN and CDR2 SVGIG (reference sequence). The CDR3 covers 16 residues. Participants reported their clinical history, and cohort assignment relied on those reports. Among Cohort 3 donors, those recovered had two negative PCRs, clearance, or symptom resolution. The material sequenced was PBMCs or T cells enriched from blood (not recorded which). V usage is TRBV30 and J usage is TRBJ1-4, with 9 bases that match TRBD1. This clonotype originated in a woman aged 30 to 39 who had recovered from COVID-19. The CDR3 coding sequence is TGTGCCGGTTACAGGGGGCTTCCATTCGGCGTTGAAAAACTGTTTTTT. Translated: CAGYRGLPFGVEKLFF.